This section outlines one TCR beta chain sequence together with its context. Antigen: not known. These data originate in a study of beta chain features in type 1 diabetes. Findings and limits, study-wide: Fewer junction insertions and more nucleotide deletions appeared in type 1 diabetes patients.

As every portion of the isolated RNA was reverse transcribed, the sequencing read expressed TCRB transcripts. Profiling relied on immunoSEQ multiplex PCR, and the TCRdb table lists in-frame clones only, not all of them. The table shows 130,000 to 150,000 clones, with roughly 10% occurring only once. The TCR sequence derives from a man aged 18-30 years in good health. The sequencing sample was made of naive CD4+ T cells from blood.

CDR3 nucleotide sequence: TGTGCCAGCAGCTTAGCGCGGGGGGGTGGCGGGGAGCTGTTTTTT. Its translation is CASSLARGGGGELFF. The gene calls are TRBV7-2 and TRBJ2-2; 9 bases fit TRBD2. Trimming cost V 0 bases and J 7 bases; bases outside gene matches: 3. The germline V gene has CDR1 SGHTA and CDR2 FQGNSA. The CDR3 runs to 15 residues.